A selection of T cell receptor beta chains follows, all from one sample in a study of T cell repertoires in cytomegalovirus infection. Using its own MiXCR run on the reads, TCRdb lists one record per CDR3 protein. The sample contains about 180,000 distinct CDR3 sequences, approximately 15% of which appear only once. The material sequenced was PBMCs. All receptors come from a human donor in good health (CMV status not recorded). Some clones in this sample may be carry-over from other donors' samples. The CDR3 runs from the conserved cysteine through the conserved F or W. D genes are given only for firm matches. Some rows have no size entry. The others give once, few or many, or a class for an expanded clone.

DNA: TGCAGCGTTGTTGAGCGAGGGGCCGTGGAAAAACTGTTTTTT
CDR3: CSVVERGAVEKLFF
D: -
size: few
J: TRBJ1-4
V: TRBV29-1

DNA: TGTGCCAGCAGTTTAACCAGGCCCACCTCTGGGGCCAACGTCCTGACTTTC
CDR3: CASSLTRPTSGANVLTF
D: -
size: few
J: TRBJ2-6
V: TRBV12-3/TRBV12-4

DNA: TGTGCCAGCAGCCCGGGACTAGCGGGGGCCTCCTACAATGAGCAGTTCTTC
CDR3: CASSPGLAGASYNEQFF
D: TRBD2
size: -
J: TRBJ2-1
V: TRBV11-3

DNA: TGTGCCAGCAGTCCTGGGCGGACAGCGTACAATGAGCAGTTCTTC
CDR3: CASSPGRTAYNEQFF
D: -
size: few
J: TRBJ2-1
V: TRBV5-5

DNA: TGCAGTGCTAGAGATGGTGGGGCGAACACTGAAGCTTTCTTT
CDR3: CSARDGGANTEAFF
D: -
size: many
J: TRBJ1-1
V: TRBV20-1

DNA: TGTGCCAGCAGTCCACGTTCGACAGGGGGGTTCTACGAGCAGTACTTC
CDR3: CASSPRSTGGFYEQYF
D: TRBD1
size: many
J: TRBJ2-7
V: TRBV28

DNA: TGTGCCAGCAGCTTAGCGGGGTCCTCCCGGACGGAGACCCAGTACTTC
CDR3: CASSLAGSSRTETQYF
D: -
size: many
J: TRBJ2-5
V: TRBV7-2

DNA: TGTGCCAGCAGCTTAGTTGTCCCCGAAGAGACCCAGTACTTC
CDR3: CASSLVVPEETQYF
D: -
size: many
J: TRBJ2-5
V: TRBV11-2

DNA: TGTGCCAGTAGTTCCCGGACAGGCTGGGGGCACAATGAGCAGTTCTTC
CDR3: CASSSRTGWGHNEQFF
D: TRBD1
size: few
J: TRBJ2-1
V: TRBV19

DNA: TGCGCCAGCAGTCACCTATTTTTGGGGGCGAAGACTGAAGCTTTCTTT
CDR3: CASSHLFLGAKTEAFF
D: -
size: many
J: TRBJ1-1
V: TRBV4-1

DNA: TGTGCCATCAGGGATAGGGACAGGGGTACAGATACGCAGTATTTT
CDR3: CAIRDRDRGTDTQYF
D: TRBD1
size: many
J: TRBJ2-3
V: TRBV10-3

DNA: TGTGCCAGCAGTTTATGGGACAGCCAAGAGACCCAGTACTTC
CDR3: CASSLWDSQETQYF
D: TRBD1
size: -
J: TRBJ2-5
V: TRBV27

DNA: TGTGCCAGCAGCTCTCTGCCGGGACTCTCCGCGAACACCGGGGAGCTGTTTTTT
CDR3: CASSSLPGLSANTGELFF
D: -
size: few
J: TRBJ2-2
V: TRBV7-9

DNA: TGTGCCAGCAGTGCGGGAGCAGGACTGCGGGAGACCCAGTACTTC
CDR3: CASSAGAGLRETQYF
D: -
size: many
J: TRBJ2-5
V: TRBV6-1

DNA: TGTGCCAGCAGCCGAAGAGACAGGAGTAGCACAGATACGCAGTATTTT
CDR3: CASSRRDRSSTDTQYF
D: -
size: -
J: TRBJ2-3
V: TRBV11-1

DNA: TGTGCCAGCACGGGAAGGGGGAGAGGCCAAGAGACCCAGTACTTC
CDR3: CASTGRGRGQETQYF
D: -
size: -
J: TRBJ2-5
V: TRBV6-5

DNA: TGCAGTGCTAGAAGCCGGACAGACCCGTCGGGCTACACCTTC
CDR3: CSARSRTDPSGYTF
D: -
size: -
J: TRBJ1-2
V: TRBV20-1

DNA: TGTGCCAGCAGCCCTCCCGTGGGGCCTAGGGGCAATCAGCCCCAGCATTTT
CDR3: CASSPPVGPRGNQPQHF
D: -
size: many
J: TRBJ1-5
V: TRBV7-8

DNA: TGTGCCAGCAGACGACTAGCGGAGATCTACAATGAGCAGTTCTTC
CDR3: CASRRLAEIYNEQFF
D: TRBD2
size: -
J: TRBJ2-1
V: TRBV6-2/TRBV6-3

DNA: TGTGCCAGCAACTCCGACGGGACAGGGGTTCCAGCCGGAAACACCATATATTTT
CDR3: CASNSDGTGVPAGNTIYF
D: TRBD1
size: many
J: TRBJ1-3
V: TRBV28

DNA: TGTGCCAGCAGCTTGTTGGTTGGGACACAACTGGGCGAGCAGTACTTC
CDR3: CASSLLVGTQLGEQYF
D: -
size: -
J: TRBJ2-7
V: TRBV5-6

DNA: TGTGCCAGCAGCTTGGGACAAACGGGTGAAAAACTGTTTTTT
CDR3: CASSLGQTGEKLFF
D: -
size: -
J: TRBJ1-4
V: TRBV5-6

DNA: TGTGCCAGCAGCGCTACAGGGGGGGCCACAGATACGCAGTATTTT
CDR3: CASSATGGATDTQYF
D: -
size: many
J: TRBJ2-3
V: TRBV7-2